This is a list of T cell receptor beta chains from one sample in a study of identical twins. TCRdb used MiXCR to reprocess the 5' RACE reads, holding one entry per CDR3 protein. The table lists 450,000 to 500,000 distinct CDR3 sequences, roughly an eighth of them singletons, with approximately 0.9% in the top ten. These records were also assigned to another study, of yellow fever vaccine responses in identical twins.

Sequenced input: CD4+ T cells sorted from blood. Receptors were obtained from a woman aged 18-35 years in good health. Each CDR3 is given with its conserved first and last residue. A D gene is named only where the DNA matches it firmly. Size tells how often a clone was seen (once, few, many) or the class of an expanded clone, and some rows leave it out.

d_call	clone_size	v_call	j_call	cdr3_nt	cdr3_aa
TRBD1	few	TRBV6-1	TRBJ1-2	TGTGCCAGCAGCGACACGACAGGGAAGGGCTACACCTTC	CASSDTTGKGYTF
TRBD2	-	TRBV20-1	TRBJ2-7	TGCAGTGCTAGCTCTAGACTAGCGGGAGGGCTGGACGAGCAGTACTTC	CSASSRLAGGLDEQYF
TRBD1	-	TRBV28	TRBJ2-5	TGTGCCAGCGCGAGCCGGGACAGGGTTAAGACCCAGTACTTC	CASASRDRVKTQYF
-	-	TRBV7-3	TRBJ2-3	TGTGCCAGCAGCTTAACGCCTCAGGGGCCAGATACGCAGTATTTT	CASSLTPQGPDTQYF
-	-	TRBV7-9	TRBJ1-1	TGTGCCAGCAGCCGAAACAGGAACACTGAAGCTTTCTTT	CASSRNRNTEAFF
-	-	TRBV7-2	TRBJ2-7	TGTGCCAGCAGCTTACTCCTCCGGGACACGATCCCCTACGAGCAGTACTTC	CASSLLLRDTIPYEQYF
-	few	TRBV14	TRBJ2-7	TGTGCCAGCAGCCAAGTCCGGATGGCGGGAACCTACGAGCAGTACTTC	CASSQVRMAGTYEQYF
TRBD1	many	TRBV12-3/TRBV12-4	TRBJ2-7	TGTGCCAGCAGTTGGGGGACAGGGAATTCCGAGCAGTACTTC	CASSWGTGNSEQYF
-	few	TRBV5-1	TRBJ2-2	TGCGCCAGCACAATTACTCACGACACCGGGGAGCTGTTTTTT	CASTITHDTGELFF
TRBD2	few	TRBV9	TRBJ2-2	TGTGCCAGCAGCCGAGTCGGGGGGTCCGGGGGGGCCCACGGGGAGCTGTTTTTT	CASSRVGGSGGAHGELFF
-	-	TRBV5-1	TRBJ2-7	TGCGCCAGCAGCTTGGGTGCCGGCCGAAGAGCAGCCTACGAGCAGTACTTC	CASSLGAGRRAAYEQYF
-	many	TRBV18	TRBJ2-1	TGTGCCAGCTCACCACAGGGGATCCACTCCTACAATGAGCAGTTCTTC	CASSPQGIHSYNEQFF
-	few	TRBV11-3	TRBJ2-1	TGTGCCAGCAGCCAACTAGGCGGGGAGCAGTTCTTC	CASSQLGGEQFF
-	-	TRBV18	TRBJ2-1	TGTGCCAGCTCACTTGGACGGTTCAATAAGCAGTTCTTC	CASSLGRFNKQFF
-	few	TRBV7-7	TRBJ2-5	TGTGCTAGCAGGAAGGGGGGTCAAGAGACCCAGTACTTC	CASRKGGQETQYF
-	few	TRBV20-1	TRBJ2-1	TGCAGTGCTAGCTTGGGACCAGCGATCCATGAGCAGTTCTTC	CSASLGPAIHEQFF
-	-	TRBV5-4	TRBJ2-7	TGTGCCAGCAGCTTGCCCGGGGGCCGAACCTACGAGCAGTACTTC	CASSLPGGRTYEQYF
TRBD1	-	TRBV2	TRBJ1-1	TGTGCCAGCAATTACAGGGGGATGAACACTGAAGCTTTCTTT	CASNYRGMNTEAFF
TRBD2	-	TRBV3-1	TRBJ2-1	TGTGCCAGCAGCCCCCGGACTAGCGGGGGGTTTTACAATGAGCAGTTCTTC	CASSPRTSGGFYNEQFF
-	few	TRBV15	TRBJ2-2	TGTGCCACCAGCAGCCCGGGGGTCAACACCGGGGAGCTGTTTTTT	CATSSPGVNTGELFF
-	-	TRBV14	TRBJ2-6	TGTGCCAGCAGCCAAGACGGTTCGGGGATCTGGGCTGGGGCCAACGTCCTGACTTTC	CASSQDGSGIWAGANVLTF
-	few	TRBV3-1	TRBJ2-2	TGTGCCAGCAGCCAAGGTTGGGGATCGGGGGAGCTGTTTTTT	CASSQGWGSGELFF
TRBD1	many	TRBV20-1	TRBJ2-5	TGCAGTGCTACTGGCCGGGACAGTCAAGAGACCCAGTACTTC	CSATGRDSQETQYF
-	-	TRBV7-2	TRBJ2-1	TGTGCCAGCAGTCGACGGCCCCAAGAGCAGTTCTTC	CASSRRPQEQFF
-	few	TRBV6-5	TRBJ1-2	TGTGCCAGCAGTTACTCGATGGGGCCCGGCTACACCTTC	CASSYSMGPGYTF
TRBD2	few	TRBV5-1	TRBJ2-3	TGCGCCAGCAGCCCCCGGGGACTAGCGGGGAGCACAGATACGCAGTATTTT	CASSPRGLAGSTDTQYF
-	-	TRBV10-3	TRBJ1-1	TGTGCCATCAGTGAGTTAGGGATTGGCACTGAAGCTTTCTTT	CAISELGIGTEAFF
TRBD2	-	TRBV2	TRBJ2-3	TGTGCCAGCAGAGAGCGGGGAAGGCAGTATTTT	CASRERGRQYF
TRBD1	few	TRBV20-1	TRBJ2-7	TGCAGTGCTTCCGACAGGGCTATCAATTCCTACGAGCAGTACTTC	CSASDRAINSYEQYF
TRBD2	few	TRBV5-1	TRBJ2-2	TGCGCCAGCAGCTACGGACTAGCGGGAGGCCTGAACACCGGGGAGCTGTTTTTT	CASSYGLAGGLNTGELFF
-	many	TRBV5-1	TRBJ2-7	TGCGCCAGCAGCCATTTCGAGACCGGGAAAAACGAGCAGTACTTC	CASSHFETGKNEQYF
TRBD2	few	TRBV7-9	TRBJ2-3	TGTGCCAGCAGCTCAGCGGGAGTGGCTTCAGATACGCAGTATTTT	CASSSAGVASDTQYF
TRBD2	few	TRBV3-1	TRBJ2-1	TGTGCCAGCAGCCATAGAAGGCGGGTAGCGGGCGACAATGAGCAGTTCTTC	CASSHRRRVAGDNEQFF
-	-	TRBV19	TRBJ2-3	TGTGCCAGTAGTAGGGACGGGAGTCGGGCAGATACGCAGTATTTT	CASSRDGSRADTQYF
TRBD1	-	TRBV18	TRBJ2-7	TGTGCCAGCTCACCCGCAGGACAGGTAACCTCCTTC	CASSPAGQVTSF
-	few	TRBV7-9	TRBJ2-3	TGTGCCAGCAGCGCACGGGACCGATTTTATCTGGATACGCAGTATTTT	CASSARDRFYLDTQYF
TRBD2	-	TRBV9	TRBJ2-1	TGTGCCCATCGCCTAGCGGGGGGGAGCAATGAGCAGTTCTTC	CAHRLAGGSNEQFF
-	few	TRBV9	TRBJ2-7	TGTGCCAGCAGCGTAGCACAGGGTAGCTACGAGCAGTACTTC	CASSVAQGSYEQYF
-	-	TRBV18	TRBJ2-1	TGTGCCAGCTCACCACTTCGTACTGGGGACCTTTACAATGAGCAGTTCTTC	CASSPLRTGDLYNEQFF
TRBD1	-	TRBV29-1	TRBJ1-1	TGCAGCGTCGACAGGGGAGACACTGAAGCTTTCTTT	CSVDRGDTEAFF
-	-	TRBV24-1	TRBJ2-3	TGTGCCACCAGTGATCAGCGGCGGTCTAGCACAGATACGCAGTATTTT	CATSDQRRSSTDTQYF
-	many	TRBV15	TRBJ2-3	TGTGCCACCAGTGCTAGGGATAGCACAGATACGCAGTATTTT	CATSARDSTDTQYF
TRBD2	few	TRBV4-2	TRBJ2-3	TGTGCCAGCAGCCAAGTAGCGGGGGGACATACCACAGATACGCAGTATTTT	CASSQVAGGHTTDTQYF
-	-	TRBV12-3/TRBV12-4	TRBJ2-7	TGTGCCAGCAGTTTGCACGCTTCTGACCAGTACTTC	CASSLHASDQYF
-	few	TRBV4-1	TRBJ2-7	TGCGCCAGCAGCCAAGACCAGGGGAGGGGGGAAGGTGGCGAGCAGTACTTC	CASSQDQGRGEGGEQYF
-	-	TRBV7-2	TRBJ2-5	TGTGCCAGCAGCTTTTCACCCCGCCAAGAGACCCAGTACTTC	CASSFSPRQETQYF
-	few	TRBV12-3/TRBV12-4	TRBJ2-1	TGTGCCAGCGCGACCCAAAAGTCCTACAATGAGCAGTTCTTC	CASATQKSYNEQFF
-	-	TRBV20-1	TRBJ2-7	TGCAGTGCCGGACAGACCTACGAGCAGTACTTC	CSAGQTYEQYF
TRBD1	few	TRBV12-3/TRBV12-4	TRBJ1-2	TGTGCCATCGGTTCGACAGGGGGCGACTATGGCTACACCTTC	CAIGSTGGDYGYTF
TRBD2	many	TRBV11-2	TRBJ2-1	TGTGCCAGCAGCTTAGGTTGGCGGGAGGAAAATGAGCAGTTCTTC	CASSLGWREENEQFF
-	few	TRBV6-2/TRBV6-3	TRBJ2-5	TGTGCCAGCAGAGAAAAACGGAGTTCGGAGACCCAGTACTTC	CASREKRSSETQYF
-	few	TRBV7-2	TRBJ1-1	TGTGCCAGCAGCTTAGCGGGGTCTGAAGCTTTCTTT	CASSLAGSEAFF
TRBD1	few	TRBV24-1	TRBJ2-2	TGTGCCACCAGTGACCCCTTAACAGGGGAGCGGCCGAACACCGGGGAGCTGTTTTTT	CATSDPLTGERPNTGELFF
TRBD2	-	TRBV5-1	TRBJ2-2	TGCGCCAGCAGCTTGACTAGCGGGATAACCGGGGAGCTGTTTTTT	CASSLTSGITGELFF
-	few	TRBV2	TRBJ2-7	TGTGCCAGCAGGGGTCCCGACTCCTACGAGCAGTACTTC	CASRGPDSYEQYF